Sequencing of this T cell receptor beta chain was carried out in a study of response to subunit inactivated influenza vaccine (dated by TCRdb to 2017 to 2018). Regarding the study in general: Deep quantitative profiling of the T cell receptor repertoire was used in the study to follow responses to a trivalent subunit inactivated influenza vaccine. Study-level results and caveats: It was suggested by the authors that each seasonal influenza vaccination may recruit only a limited number of new T cells.

CDR1 and CDR2 are drawn from the germline V gene: LGHNA, YNFKEQ. For this chain, trimming is 3 bases at the V end and 0 bases at the J end, and the number of junction bases without a gene match is 5. From the cysteine up to the phenylalanine, the CDR3 has a length of 18 residues. Only the CDR3 region is kept as DNA, spanning 54 bases read in frame from base 1. Libraries came from RT-PCR. The sequencer listed for this sample is Illumina HiSeq 2500. TCRdb reworked the public reads: Q25 trimming with fastp, MiXCR clone assembly, productive beta chains retained. Every entry covers one CDR3 protein and lists the most common genes and DNA from its rows. The sample table holds approximately 700,000 distinct CDR3 sequences, of which over 11% were seen once. Of the sample, approximately 6.5% falls within the top ten clones. On this clonotype: This receptor's antigen is unknown. Base qualities are not recorded, but no much larger clone differs from it by a single base.

The TCR was taken from a man aged 50 to 59 who received an inactivated influenza vaccine. Donor details come from another sample of the same person, matched by shared clones. Sequencing used PBMCs from blood, obtained roughly 15 days before vaccination. The chain joins TRBV4-2 to TRBJ2-3, with 14 bases aligning to TRBD2. The CDR3 amino acid sequence is: CASSQTSGREYSTDTQYF. The DNA sequence is TGTGCCAGCAGCCAGACTAGCGGGAGGGAGTATAGCACAGATACGCAGTATTTT.